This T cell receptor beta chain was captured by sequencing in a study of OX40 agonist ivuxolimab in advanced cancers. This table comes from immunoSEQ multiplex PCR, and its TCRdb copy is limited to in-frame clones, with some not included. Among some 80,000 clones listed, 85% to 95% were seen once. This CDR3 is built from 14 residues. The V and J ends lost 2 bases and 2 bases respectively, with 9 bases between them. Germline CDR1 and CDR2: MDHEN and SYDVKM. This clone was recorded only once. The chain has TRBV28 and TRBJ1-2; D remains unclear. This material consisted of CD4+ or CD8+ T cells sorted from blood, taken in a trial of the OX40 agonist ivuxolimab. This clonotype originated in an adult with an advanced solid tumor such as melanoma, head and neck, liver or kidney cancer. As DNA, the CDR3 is TGTGCCAGCAGTTTAAAATTGGCAAACTATGGCTACACCTTC. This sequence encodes CASSLKLANYGYTF.